This TCR beta chain was recovered during a study of beta chain features in type 1 diabetes. Study observations and caveats: Shorter TCRB CDR3s, moderately but significantly so, were found in Type 1 diabetes patients in all four CD4+ subsets.

V gave up 2 bases and J gave up 6 bases; unmatched junction bases: 5. The CDR3 totals 14 residues. Germline CDR1 SGDLS, CDR2 YYNGEE. What was sequenced were expressed TCRB transcripts, since all of the isolated RNA had been reverse transcribed. The assay was immunoSEQ multiplex PCR, and TCRdb's table has in-frame clones only and misses some. The repertoire holds under 300,000 clones, with approximately 16% as singletons. This clone was counted between two and nine times. Antigen specificity is unknown. The TCR was taken from a man aged 30 to 45 with type 1 diabetes. The sequenced sample was naive CD4+ T cells from blood. V gene TRBV9 combines with J gene TRBJ1-2; 9 bases map to TRBD1. This CDR3 is CASSVGTGLNGYTF. CDR3 in DNA: TGTGCCAGCAGCGTCGGGACAGGGTTAAATGGCTACACCTTC.